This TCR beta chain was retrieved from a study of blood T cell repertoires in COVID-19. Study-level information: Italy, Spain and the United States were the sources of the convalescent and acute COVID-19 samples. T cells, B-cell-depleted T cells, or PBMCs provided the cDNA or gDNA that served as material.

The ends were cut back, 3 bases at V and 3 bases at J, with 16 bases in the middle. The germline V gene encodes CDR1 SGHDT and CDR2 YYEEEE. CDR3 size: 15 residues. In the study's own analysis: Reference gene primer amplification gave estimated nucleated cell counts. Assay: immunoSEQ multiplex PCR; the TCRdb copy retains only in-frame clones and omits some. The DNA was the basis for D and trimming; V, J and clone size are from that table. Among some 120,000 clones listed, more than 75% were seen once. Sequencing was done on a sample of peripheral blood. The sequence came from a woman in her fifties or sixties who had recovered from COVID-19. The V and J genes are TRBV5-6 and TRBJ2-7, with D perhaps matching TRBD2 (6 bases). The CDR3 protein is CASSWGSGPDYEQYF. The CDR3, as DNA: TGTGCCAGCAGCTGGGGAAGCGGGCCCGACTACGAGCAGTACTTC.